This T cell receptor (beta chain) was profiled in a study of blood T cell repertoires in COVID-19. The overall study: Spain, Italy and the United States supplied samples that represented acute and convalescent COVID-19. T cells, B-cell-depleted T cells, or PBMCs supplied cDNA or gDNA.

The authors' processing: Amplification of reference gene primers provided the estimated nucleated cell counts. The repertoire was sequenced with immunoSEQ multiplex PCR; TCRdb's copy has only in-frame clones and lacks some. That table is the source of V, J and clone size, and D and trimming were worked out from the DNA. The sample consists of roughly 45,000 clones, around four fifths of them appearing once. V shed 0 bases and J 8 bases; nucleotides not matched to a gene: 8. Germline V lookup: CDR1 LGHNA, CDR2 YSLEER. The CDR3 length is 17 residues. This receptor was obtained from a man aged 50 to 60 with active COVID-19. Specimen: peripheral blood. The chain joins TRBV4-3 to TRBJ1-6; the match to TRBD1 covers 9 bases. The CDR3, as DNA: TGCGCCAGCAGCCAAGATATTCCGGGACAGGGATATTCACCCCTCCACTTT. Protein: CASSQDIPGQGYSPLHF.